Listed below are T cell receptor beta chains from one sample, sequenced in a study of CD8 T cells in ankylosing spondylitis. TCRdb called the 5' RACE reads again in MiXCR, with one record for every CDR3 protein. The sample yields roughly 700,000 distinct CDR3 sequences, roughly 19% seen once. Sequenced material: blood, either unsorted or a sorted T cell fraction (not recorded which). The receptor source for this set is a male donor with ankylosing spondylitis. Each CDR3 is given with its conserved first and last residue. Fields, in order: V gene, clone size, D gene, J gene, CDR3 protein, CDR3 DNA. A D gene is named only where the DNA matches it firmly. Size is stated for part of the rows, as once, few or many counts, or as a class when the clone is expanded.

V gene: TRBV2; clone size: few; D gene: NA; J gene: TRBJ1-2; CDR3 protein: CASRNLPSYGYTF; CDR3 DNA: TGTGCCAGCAGGAACCTACCTAGCTATGGCTACACCTTC
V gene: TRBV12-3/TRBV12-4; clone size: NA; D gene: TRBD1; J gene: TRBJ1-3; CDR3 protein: CASKEGALSGNTIYF; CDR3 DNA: TGTGCCAGCAAAGAGGGGGCCCTCTCTGGAAACACCATATATTTT
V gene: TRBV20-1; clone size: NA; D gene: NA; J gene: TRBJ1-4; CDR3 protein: CSALQVGGLRF; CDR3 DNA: TGCAGTGCCCTCCAGGTGGGGGGTCTTCGGTTT
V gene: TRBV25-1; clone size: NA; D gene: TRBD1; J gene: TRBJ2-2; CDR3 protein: CASSDRGVAGELFF; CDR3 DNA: TGTGCCAGCAGCGACAGGGGGGTCGCCGGGGAGCTGTTTTTT
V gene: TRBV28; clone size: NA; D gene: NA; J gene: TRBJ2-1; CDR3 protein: CASRLSGRGNEQFF; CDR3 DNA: TGTGCCAGCAGATTATCCGGGAGAGGCAATGAGCAGTTCTTC
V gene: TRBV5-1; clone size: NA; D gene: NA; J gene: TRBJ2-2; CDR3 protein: CASSLVPGSNTGELFF; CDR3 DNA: TGCGCCAGCAGCTTAGTTCCCGGGTCGAACACCGGGGAGCTGTTTTTT
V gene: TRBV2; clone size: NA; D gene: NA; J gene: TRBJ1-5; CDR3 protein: CASRAGQYSNQPQHF; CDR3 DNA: TGTGCCAGCAGAGCAGGACAATATAGCAATCAGCCCCAGCATTTT
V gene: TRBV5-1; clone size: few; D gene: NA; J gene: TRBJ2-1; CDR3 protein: CASSAGFYNEQFF; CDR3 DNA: TGCGCCAGCAGCGCAGGGTTCTACAATGAGCAGTTCTTC
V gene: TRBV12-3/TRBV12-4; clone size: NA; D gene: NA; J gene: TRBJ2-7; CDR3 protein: CASRISTSSYEQYF; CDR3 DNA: TGTGCCAGCAGAATTTCTACTAGTAGCTACGAGCAGTACTTC
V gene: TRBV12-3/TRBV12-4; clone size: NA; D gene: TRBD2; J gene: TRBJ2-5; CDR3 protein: CASVSGTSGQETQYF; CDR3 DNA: TGTGCCAGCGTCTCCGGGACTAGCGGCCAAGAGACCCAGTACTTC
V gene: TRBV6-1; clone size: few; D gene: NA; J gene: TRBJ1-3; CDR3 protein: CASTSASGRDSGNTIYF; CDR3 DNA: TGTGCCAGCACCTCTGCCTCTGGACGGGACTCTGGAAACACCATATATTTT